Following are 3 T cell receptor beta chains from one sample sequenced in a study of PD-1 blockade in mismatch repair-deficient tumors. Measured with immunoSEQ multiplex PCR; TCRdb has only the in-frame clones, and not every one. The sample holds roughly 130,000 clones, 88% seen once. The input for sequencing was peripheral blood, taken roughly 67 weeks after starting pembrolizumab. These receptors all stem from an adult with mismatch repair-deficient cancer.

The chain carries TRBV9 and TRBJ2-3; 11 bases are shared with TRBD1. J was trimmed by 0 bases and V by 4 bases; bases with no gene match: 7. This CDR3 has 17 residues. Germline-derived CDR1 and CDR2 are SGDLS and YYNGEE. The CDR3 nucleotides are TGTGCCAGCAGCCGCAGGGACAGGGGGACTAGCACAGATACGCAGTATTTT. Translated, it gives CASSRRDRGTSTDTQYF.

This rearrangement joins TRBV28 to TRBJ2-6; possible D gene TRBD2, 6 bases. This CDR3 comprises 17 residues. Looked up from germline, CDR1 is MDHEN and CDR2 is SYDVKM. The V and J ends lost 0 bases and 0 bases respectively, with 9 bases between them. For the CDR3, the DNA is TGTGCCAGCAGTTTATGGGGACTGCACTCTGGGGCCAACGTCCTGACTTTC. Translated, it gives CASSLWGLHSGANVLTF.

The chain recombines TRBV4-3 with TRBJ2-1, with a weak D call TRBD2 (5 bases). V shed 0 bases and J shed 4 bases, with 10 bases lying between them. CDR1 and CDR2 from the germline V gene are LGHNA and YSLEER. The CDR3 length is 15 residues. The CDR3 reads CASSQDGSGYNEQFF. The CDR3 coding sequence is TGCGCCAGCAGCCAAGATGGGAGCGGATACAATGAGCAGTTCTTC.